The clone carrying this TCR beta chain appeared a few times. The data stem from a study of blood T cell repertoires in COVID-19. Study background: Samples taken during acute and convalescent COVID-19 were collected in the United States, Italy and Spain. The cDNA or gDNA used as material had been derived from T cells, B-cell-depleted T cells, or PBMCs.

The germline CDR1 and CDR2 sequences are SGHAT and FQNNGV. CDR3 length: 13 residues. Between the trimmed V and J ends, which lost 4 bases and 0 bases, there was a span of 6 bases. The authors' processing: Nucleated cell number was recorded as an estimate derived from reference gene primer amplification. Assay: immunoSEQ multiplex PCR; the TCRdb copy retains only in-frame clones and omits some. V and J calls and clone size are those listed in that table; D and trimming were worked out from the DNA. The sample includes roughly 62,000 clones, around nine tenths of them seen just once. The V gene is TRBV11-2, the J gene TRBJ1-1; D is unresolved. The source is a man in his 70s with acute or convalescent COVID-19. Sequencing was performed on peripheral blood. This CDR3 reads CASSSFLNTEAFF. The CDR3 region has the DNA TGTGCCAGCAGCTCGTTCCTGAACACTGAAGCTTTCTTT.